Below, 5 T cell receptor beta chains from the same sample are listed, as sequenced in a study of monozygotic twins with inflammatory bowel disease. TCRdb reanalyzed the 5' RACE reads, giving one entry per CDR3 protein sequence and no DNA. Recorded for this sample: under 200,000 distinct CDR3 sequences. Material: blood. The receptors stem from a human donor with ulcerative colitis or Crohn's disease, or a healthy co-twin of an affected twin (not recorded which).

The chain carries TRBV21-1 and TRBJ2-7; the TRBD2 assignment by TCRdb is unverifiable without DNA. TRBV21-1 constitutes a pseudogene. CDR3 size: 17 residues. The CDR3 here is CASSKILLAGGPSEQYF.

CDR3 sequence reads: CASSLDRGRTQPQHF. The chain carries TRBV19 and TRBJ1-5; there is no DNA to check the TCRdb D call of TRBD1. The CDR3 contains 15 residues. Germline-derived CDR1 and CDR2 are LNHDA and SQIVND (reference sequence).

J is TRBJ2-7 and V is TRBV12-2; absent DNA, TCRdb's TRBD1 call cannot be checked. TRBV12-2 is an annotated pseudogene. The length of the CDR3 is 16 residues. The CDR3 here is CASRSPQGGQSYEQYF.

The chain is built from TRBV6-6 and TRBJ2-7. The length of the CDR3 is 13 residues. CDR1 MNHNY and CDR2 SVGAGI come from the germline V gene (reference sequence). The CDR3 region is CASQGLSSYEQYF.

The chain recombines TRBV2 with TRBJ2-7; as DNA is missing, the TRBD1 call by TCRdb cannot be tested. The CDR3 has 13 amino acids. Germline V gene lookup returns CDR1 SNHLY and CDR2 FYNNEI. CDR3 sequence: CASSDYRVGEQYF.